One and the same sample provided the 26 T cell receptor beta chains below, sequenced in a study of blood T cell repertoires in COVID-19 (dated by TCRdb to between 2020 and 2021). The library relied on the immunoSEQ multiplex PCR assay. Entries here come from immuneACCESS through TCRdb and include only in-frame sequences with V and J called. Some clones fail to appear in such tables; in the studies checked, an unresolved V gene covers under half of the shortfall, and the cause of the remainder is unknown. Here the sample has over 130,000 clones; about nine tenths occur a single time. The ten largest clones take up about 4% of the sample. Sequencing used peripheral blood. These receptor sequences come from a woman aged 60-75 years with active or convalescent COVID-19.

J is TRBJ2-5 and V is TRBV5-1; no definite D call. The germline gives CDR1 SGHRS, CDR2 YFSETQ. This CDR3 region has 13 residues. Trimming pared 0 bases from V and 5 bases from J, leaving 8 bases between. Here the CDR3 reads CASSLVAGETQYF. Written as DNA, the CDR3 is TGCGCCAGCAGCTTGGTGGCCGGGGAGACCCAGTACTTC.

This rearrangement joins TRBV25-1 to TRBJ2-1; a weak D match, TRBD1 (6 bases). The CDR3 has 16 residues. Germline assignment: CDR1 MGHDK and CDR2 SYGVNS. The V gene lost 1 base and the J gene lost 0 bases, with 10 bases spanning the gap. In DNA form, the CDR3 reads TGTGCCAGCAGTGAATTAACAGGGATCTCCTACAATGAGCAGTTCTTC. This encodes CASSELTGISYNEQFF. Full variable domain (remainder filled in from reference TRBV25-1 and TRBJ2-1): EADIYQTPRYLVIGTGKKITLECSQTMGHDKMYWYQQDPGMELHLIHYSYGVNSTEKGDLSSESTVSRIRTEHFPLTLESARPSHTSQYLCASSELTGISYNEQFFGPGTRLTVL.

The rearrangement joins TRBV19 to TRBJ1-5, with 7 nucleotides matching TRBD1. Germline lookup yields CDR1 LNHDA and CDR2 SQIVND (reference sequence). J gave up 4 bases and V 6 bases, and 6 bases lay outside the gene matches. The CDR3 spans 14 residues. The chain's CDR3 is CASSLDRENQPQHF. In nucleotides, the CDR3 is TGTGCCAGTAGCCTCGACAGGGAAAATCAGCCCCAGCATTTT.

This chain uses TRBV5-4 with TRBJ1-1; TRBD1 is a possible D gene (6 bases). The V end was cut by 4 bases, the J end by 0 bases, with 10 bases between. Germline V gene lookup returns CDR1 SGHNT and CDR2 YYREEE (reference sequence). This CDR3 has 14 amino acids. The chain's CDR3 is CASSQGTLNTEAFF. CDR3 coding DNA: TGTGCCAGCAGCCAGGGGACACTGAACACTGAAGCTTTCTTT. Looking up the rest from reference TRBV5-4 and TRBJ1-1 gives the full variable domain: ETGVTQSPTHLIKTRGQQVTLRCSSQSGHNTVSWYQQALGQGPQFIFQYYREEENGRGNFPPRFSGLQFPNYSSELNVNALELDDSALYLCASSQGTLNTEAFFGQGTRLTVV.

V is TRBV5-6 and J is TRBJ2-3; D is possibly TRBD2 (5 bases). There are 15 residues in the CDR3. The V and J ends lost 2 bases and 0 bases respectively, with 10 bases between them. CDR1 and CDR2 from the germline V gene are SGHDT and YYEEEE. In nucleotides, the CDR3 is TGTGCCAGCAGCTTTCTAGCCGATAGCACAGATACGCAGTATTTT. Amino acid sequence: CASSFLADSTDTQYF.

V gene TRBV5-6 combines with J gene TRBJ1-5, with 7 bases identical to TRBD1. Germline-derived CDR1 and CDR2 are SGHDT and YYEEEE. Trimming took 2 bases from V and 6 from J; bases not matched to a gene: 5. CDR3 length: 14 amino acids. The CDR3 is CASSFARGSQPQHF. As DNA, the CDR3 is TGTGCCAGCAGCTTTGCCAGGGGGAGTCAGCCCCAGCATTTT.

The rearrangement joins TRBV5-6 to TRBJ1-1; D is undetermined. Germline values: CDR1 SGHDT, CDR2 YYEEEE. CDR3 length equals 12 residues. V lost 3 bases to trimming and J lost 7 bases, with 10 bases between them. CDR3 in amino acids: CASSYGRDEAFF. CDR3 bases: TGTGCCAGCAGCTACGGACGGGATGAAGCTTTCTTT.

This rearrangement joins TRBV21-1 to TRBJ2-7; the table's D call of TRBD1 was not tested on the DNA. TRBV21-1 is a listed pseudogene. The CDR3 consists of 16 residues. CDR3 DNA sequence: TGTGCCAGCAGCAAAGACGGGACAGGGGGCTGGGGCGAGCAGTACTTC. Its protein product is CASSKDGTGGWGEQYF.

The rearrangement joins TRBV27 to TRBJ1-4; 10 positions agree with TRBD1. The CDR3 covers 15 residues. Unmatched junction bases numbered 7, after V lost 5 bases and J lost 7 bases. Germline assignment: CDR1 MNHEY and CDR2 SMNVEV (reference sequence). The CDR3 loop is CASSTGQGFPEKLFF. CDR3 sequence (DNA): TGTGCCAGCAGTACGGGACAGGGGTTTCCTGAAAAACTGTTTTTT. The whole variable domain, filled in from reference TRBV27 and TRBJ1-4, reads EAQVTQNPRYLITVTGKKLTVTCSQNMNHEYMSWYRQDPGLGLRQIYYSMNVEVTDKGDVPEGYKVSRKEKRNFPLILESPSPNQTSLYFCASSTGQGFPEKLFFGSGTQLSVL.

The V gene is TRBV19, the J gene TRBJ1-1; 7 bases agree with TRBD1. Germline CDR1 LNHDA, CDR2 SQIVND (reference sequence). J was trimmed by 1 base and V by 4 bases; bases with no gene match: 6. This CDR3 has 15 residues. For the CDR3, the DNA is TGTGCCAGTAGTAACGGACAGGTTTCGAACACTGAAGCTTTCTTT. It encodes CASSNGQVSNTEAFF. The complete variable domain, with remaining parts taken from reference TRBV19 and TRBJ1-1, reads DGGITQSPKYLFRKEGQNVTLSCEQNLNHDAMYWYRQDPGQGLRLIYYSQIVNDFQKGDIAEGYSVSREKKESFPLTVTSAQKNPTAFYLCASSNGQVSNTEAFFGQGTRLTVV.

In DNA form, the CDR3 reads TGTGCCAGCAGTTCCGGGACAGGGGACGGCTACACCTTC. Protein sequence: CASSSGTGDGYTF. The chain joins TRBV6-6 to TRBJ1-2, with TRBD1 matching over 10 bases. The CDR3 contains 13 residues. From germline, CDR1 is MNHNY and CDR2 SVGAGI (reference sequence). V shed 4 bases, J shed 8 bases, and the junction held 4 bases outside the gene matches.

The CDR3 protein is CARSNDKYSNQPQHF. CDR3 DNA sequence: TGTGCCAGAAGTAACGACAAGTATAGCAATCAGCCCCAGCATTTT. The V gene is TRBV5-3, the J gene TRBJ1-5; D is ambiguous. Being an ORF, TRBV5-3 has a function that is uncertain. With 5 bases removed from V and 0 bases from J, the gap between germline ends came to 12 bases. The CDR3 extends over 15 amino acids.

For this clone: A read error may produce the germline difference seen at one junction end. CDR3 loop: CASSLEAGGTDTQYF. The CDR3 DNA is TGTGCTAGCAGCTTAGAAGCGGGGGGCACAGATACGCAGTATTTT. This sequence joins TRBV7-7 and TRBJ2-3, with TRBD2 matching over 8 bases. Germline-derived CDR1 and CDR2 are SSHAT and FNYEAQ (reference sequence). CDR3 size: 15 residues.

The chain couples TRBV15 to TRBJ2-1; 15 bases are shared with TRBD2. This CDR3 has 17 residues. Per the germline V gene, CDR1 is LNHNV and CDR2 is YYDKDF (reference sequence). V shed 0 bases and J 10 bases; nucleotides not matched to a gene: 7. CDR3 amino acids: CATSRDWTSGGAREQFF. The CDR3 DNA is TGTGCCACCAGCAGAGACTGGACTAGCGGGGGGGCCAGGGAGCAGTTCTTC.

The chain couples TRBV4-3 to TRBJ1-2; the D is unclear. Germline CDR1 is LGHNA and CDR2 is YSLEER. V gave up 1 base and J gave up 6 bases, with 18 bases separating them. This CDR3 has 16 amino acids. In DNA form, the CDR3 reads TGCGCCAGCAGCCAAGGCCCCGGGAACACTGGGGATGGCTACACCTTC. Encoded protein: CASSQGPGNTGDGYTF.

The gene calls are TRBV25-1 and TRBJ2-1; possibly TRBD1 for D (6 bases). The CDR3 runs 16 residues. The V end was cut by 1 base, the J end by 0 bases, with 10 bases between. CDR1 is MGHDK and CDR2 is SYGVNS in the germline V gene. Here the CDR3 DNA reads TGTGCCAGCAGTGAATCCGGACAGAGCTCCTACAATGAGCAGTTCTTC. Residues: CASSESGQSSYNEQFF.

CDR3 DNA sequence: TGCAGTGCTAGTGGTAGCGGGGGCTGGGGAGAGACCCAGTACTTC. Translation gives CSASGSGGWGETQYF. The chain recombines TRBV20-1 with TRBJ2-5; TRBD2 agrees at 9 bases. The trim removed 3 bases at V and 4 bases at J, leaving 9 bases unmatched. The CDR3 sequence is 15 residues long. Per germline, CDR1 DFQATT and CDR2 SNEGSKA (reference sequence).

The chain is built from TRBV30 and TRBJ1-1, with D possibly being TRBD1 (6 bases). The CDR3 spans 13 residues. The V gene lost 4 bases and the J gene lost 2 bases, with 11 bases spanning the gap. Germline V CDR1 and CDR2: GTSNPN, SVGIG (reference sequence). CDR3 sequence: CAWMGTSNTEAFF. As DNA, the CDR3 is TGTGCCTGGATGGGGACATCAAACACTGAAGCTTTCTTT.

CDR3 DNA: TGTGCCAGCACCCAAGCCGGGAGCTATGGCTACACCTTC. Protein sequence: CASTQAGSYGYTF. The V and J genes are TRBV11-1 and TRBJ1-2; D uncertain. V shed 7 bases and J shed 4 bases, with 13 bases lying between them. CDR3 size: 13 residues. CDR1 SGHAT and CDR2 FQDESV come from the germline V gene (reference sequence). The complete variable domain, with remaining parts taken from reference TRBV11-1 and TRBJ1-2, reads EAEVAQSPRYKITEKSQAVAFWCDPISGHATLYWYRQILGQGPELLVQFQDESVVDDSQLPKDRFSAERLKGVDSTLKIQPAELGDSAMYLCASTQAGSYGYTFGSGTRLTVV.

CDR3 in amino acids: CASSGDTNTQYF. For the CDR3, the DNA is TGTGCCAGCAGTGGGGACACGAATACGCAGTATTTT. The rearrangement links TRBV12-3 or TRBV12-4 to TRBJ2-3; D is perhaps TRBD1 (6 bases). The CDR3 covers 12 residues. V lost 5 bases to trimming and J lost 7 bases, with 10 bases between them.

The chain joins TRBV3-1 (or the pseudogene TRBV3-2) to TRBJ2-7; perhaps TRBD1 as D (6 bases). V was pared by 4 bases and J by 3 bases, with 13 bases between. The V gene's germline CDR1 is LGHDT and CDR2 YNNKEL (reference sequence). The CDR3 has 14 residues. CDR3 nucleotides: TGTGCCAGCAGCCTAAGAGGACAGAGCTACGAGCAGTACTTC. Its protein is CASSLRGQSYEQYF.

The rearrangement joins TRBV9 to TRBJ2-2; tentative D call: TRBD1 (7 bases). Germline loops: CDR1 SGDLS, CDR2 YYNGEE. The ends were cut back, 7 bases at V and 0 bases at J, with 19 bases in the middle. CDR3 length equals 17 residues. CDR3 residues: CASAVDREDPNTGELFF. The DNA for the CDR3 is TGTGCCAGCGCGGTAGACAGGGAGGACCCGAACACCGGGGAGCTGTTTTTT.

The V gene is TRBV14, the J gene TRBJ2-3; a weak D match, TRBD1 (5 bases). Germline V CDR1 and CDR2: SGHDN, FVKESK. The length of the CDR3 is 15 residues. V lost 5 bases, J lost 1 base, and 13 bases lay in between. The CDR3 DNA is TGTGCCAGCAGCTTGCAGGACACTGGCACAGATACGCAGTATTTT. It is translated as CASSLQDTGTDTQYF.

The genes are TRBV6-5 and TRBJ1-3; D gene uncertain. V shed 2 bases and J shed 9 bases, with 17 bases lying between them. CDR3 size: 15 residues. The V gene's germline CDR1 is MNHEY and CDR2 SVGAGI. CDR3 bases: TGTGCCAGCAGTTACGCCCGGACTCTGGAAAGCACCATATATTTT. Translating it yields CASSYARTLESTIYF.

This clone has just one count. V usage is TRBV19 and J usage is TRBJ2-7; TRBD2 agrees at 8 bases. The CDR3 length is 15 residues. V was pared by 1 base and J by 1 base, with 3 bases of the junction left unmatched. From germline, CDR1 is LNHDA and CDR2 SQIVND (reference sequence). The CDR3 DNA follows: TGTGCCAGTAGTATAGCGGAGCGGGGGTCCTACGAGCAGTACTTC. Encoded protein: CASSIAERGSYEQYF.

The V and J genes are TRBV4-3 and TRBJ1-4, with 8 bases matching TRBD1. Germline V gives CDR1 LGHNA, CDR2 YSLEER. Trimming at V came to 3 bases and at J to 4 bases, leaving 7 bases not matched to a gene. The CDR3 runs to 16 residues. The CDR3 loop is CASSQAWTGYNEKLFF. In DNA, the CDR3 is TGCGCCAGCAGCCAGGCCTGGACAGGGTATAATGAAAAACTGTTTTTT.